These T cell receptor beta chains were read from a single sample in a study of T cell responses to AZD1222 COVID-19 vaccine. Only in-frame clones appear in the TCRdb table, and some are missing; sequencing was by immunoSEQ multiplex PCR. The sample has more than 150,000 clones; 80% to 90% are singletons. The source was peripheral blood, collected on day 0 of AZD1222 vaccination. The receptors come from an adult in good health. Both conserved end residues are part of each CDR3. D genes are given only for firm matches. Clone size is shown for a subset of rows, as once, few, many or a class of expanded clone.

j_call | v_call | clone_size | d_call | cdr3_nt | cdr3_aa
TRBJ1-2 | TRBV11-2 | - | TRBD1 | TGTGCCAGCAGCTTAGGAGGGGGACAGGGCAATAGAGGCTACACCTTC | CASSLGGGQGNRGYTF
TRBJ1-3 | TRBV7-9 | - | - | TGTGCCAGCAGCTTACTACAGATCATATATTTT | CASSLLQIIYF
TRBJ2-1 | TRBV27 | - | - | TGTGCCAGCAGTTTTTCGGGGTTCAATGAGCAGTTCTTC | CASSFSGFNEQFF
TRBJ2-4 | TRBV19 | - | TRBD2 | TGTGCCAGTAGTATAGGTCCTAGCGGGAGGTTCGCAAACATTCAGTACTTC | CASSIGPSGRFANIQYF
TRBJ1-6 | TRBV6-5 | - | TRBD1 | TGTGCCACGCAGATCAGCCGGGACAGGGTTTCACCCCTCCACTTT | CATQISRDRVSPLHF
TRBJ1-4 | TRBV28 | - | - | TGTGCCAGCAGCTTAACTCACGAAAAACTGTTTTTT | CASSLTHEKLFF
TRBJ1-2 | TRBV27 | - | - | TGTGCCAGCAGTTTTCCAGGGGCCTATGGCTACACCTTC | CASSFPGAYGYTF
TRBJ1-2 | TRBV19 | - | TRBD1 | TGTGCCAGTAGTATAGCCGGTCCGACAGGGAGCTACACCTTC | CASSIAGPTGSYTF
TRBJ1-1 | TRBV30 | - | - | TGTGCCTGGAAACAAGTTGAAGCTTTCTTT | CAWKQVEAFF
TRBJ1-6 | TRBV12-3/TRBV12-4 | once | - | TGTGCCAGCAGTTCGGAGTCAGGGGTGGCCCTCCACTTT | CASSSESGVALHF
TRBJ1-4 | TRBV5-1 | - | - | TGCGCCAGCAGCCCGCAGGGGTCAGATGAAAAACTGTTTTTT | CASSPQGSDEKLFF
TRBJ1-2 | TRBV7-9 | - | - | TGTGCCAGCAGCCGTTCCCCAGGGGAGCGGGGCTACACCTTC | CASSRSPGERGYTF
TRBJ1-1 | TRBV5-6 | - | - | TGTGCCAGCAGCTTGGCCGGGGGACTGAACACTGAAGCTTTCTTT | CASSLAGGLNTEAFF
TRBJ1-1 | TRBV10-3 | - | - | TGTGCCATCAGTGAAGGGACGAGGAACACTGAAGCTTTCTTT | CAISEGTRNTEAFF
TRBJ2-1 | TRBV7-9 | - | - | TGTGCCAGCAGCCCCTCGGGGGCGGGCAATGAGCAGTTCTTC | CASSPSGAGNEQFF
TRBJ2-2 | TRBV5-1 | - | - | TGCGCCAGCAGCTTGGGGTGGGGAACCGGGGAGCTGTTTTTT | CASSLGWGTGELFF
TRBJ2-4 | TRBV5-6 | - | TRBD1 | TGTGCCAGCAGTTTGCCCGGGACAGGGTTGAACATTCAGTACTTC | CASSLPGTGLNIQYF
TRBJ2-3 | TRBV6-5 | - | - | TGTGCCAGCAGTCACCCTAGCACAGATACGCAGTATTTT | CASSHPSTDTQYF
TRBJ1-5 | TRBV19 | - | TRBD1 | TGTGCCAGCACCATAGGACAGGCGCAGGTGGGTGGCAATCAGCCCCAGCATTTT | CASTIGQAQVGGNQPQHF
TRBJ1-5 | TRBV19 | - | - | TGTGCCAGTAGTACCTGGACCCGAGGGCCATCCAATCAGCCCCAGCATTTT | CASSTWTRGPSNQPQHF
TRBJ2-1 | TRBV7-3 | - | - | TGTGCCAGCAGCCAGCTGGGACTCAGGTCCTACAATGAGCAGTTCTTC | CASSQLGLRSYNEQFF
TRBJ2-1 | TRBV25-1 | - | TRBD2 | TGTGCCAGCGGAAGGACTAGCGGGAGCCCCAATGAGCAGTTCTTC | CASGRTSGSPNEQFF
TRBJ2-3 | TRBV28 | - | TRBD1 | TGTGCCAGCAGCCGGGACAGGGCGGCCACAGATACGCAGTATTTT | CASSRDRAATDTQYF